The sequence of this T cell receptor (beta chain) was determined in a study of metastatic and nonmetastatic thyroid tumors. Study context: Repertoires of blood and of tissue (tumor or nodule) from malignant and benign thyroid patients were compared.

CDR1 MNHEY and CDR2 SVGEGT come from the germline V gene. The CDR3 loop spans 14 amino acids. The V end lost 10 bases, the J end lost 0 bases, and 13 bases lay between the germline ends. In this sample, this clone turned up a few times. Using MiXCR, TCRdb re-called clones from the PCR reads. The repertoire consists of approximately 4,000 clones, with roughly 35% occurring once and the leading ten covering 20% to 25%. All patients reached thyroid surgery having received no treatment beforehand. The sequence was collected from a male donor with papillary thyroid cancer or a benign thyroid nodule (not recorded which). Some clones in this sample may be carry-over from other donors' samples. The chain recombines TRBV6-2 or TRBV6-3 with TRBJ2-1; D uncertain. The sequencing input was tumor tissue. The CDR3 protein is CATQTRSSYNEQFF. CDR3 nucleotides: TGTGCCACCCAAACACGGAGCTCCTACAATGAGCAGTTCTTC.